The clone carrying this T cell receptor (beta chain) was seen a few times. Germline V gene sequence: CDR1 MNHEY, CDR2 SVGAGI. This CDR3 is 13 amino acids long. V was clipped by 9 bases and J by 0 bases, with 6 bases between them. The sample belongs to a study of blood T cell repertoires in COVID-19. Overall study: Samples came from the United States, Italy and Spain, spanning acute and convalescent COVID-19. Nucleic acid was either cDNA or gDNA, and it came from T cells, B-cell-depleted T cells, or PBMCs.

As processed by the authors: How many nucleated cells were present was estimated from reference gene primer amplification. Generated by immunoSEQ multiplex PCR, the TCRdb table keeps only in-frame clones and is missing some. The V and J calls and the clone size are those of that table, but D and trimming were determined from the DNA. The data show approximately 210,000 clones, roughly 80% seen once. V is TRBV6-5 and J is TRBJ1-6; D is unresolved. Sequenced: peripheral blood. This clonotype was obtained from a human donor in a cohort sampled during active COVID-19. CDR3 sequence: CASCSSYNSPLHF. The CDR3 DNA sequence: TGTGCCAGTTGTAGCTCCTATAATTCACCCCTCCACTTT.